This TCR beta chain was recorded in a study of cytotoxic CD8 clonotypes in ibrutinib-treated CLL. Study summary: The patients comprised about a dozen relapsed/refractory and around 16 treatment-naive cases, approximately 18 IGHV unmutated.

This clone was recorded only once. Germline V CDR1 and CDR2: MDHEN, SYDVKM. V lost 8 bases, J lost 0 bases, and 11 bases lay in between. This CDR3 contains 13 residues. Depth targeted 1 in 200,000 to 1 in 1 million T cells, averaging approximately 10x coverage per clonotype. Sequenced by immunoSEQ multiplex PCR; TCRdb stores in-frame clones only, minus some. The sample consists of approximately 150,000 clones, 70% to 90% of them appearing once. This TCR derives from a human donor with chronic lymphocytic leukemia. This specimen was PBMCs, taken at disease progression, from a patient treated with ibrutinib. This chain links TRBV28 with TRBJ2-7, with D tentatively TRBD1 (6 bases). CDR3 loop: CASCRDTSYEQYF. CDR3 coding DNA: TGTGCCAGCTGCCGGGACACCTCCTACGAGCAGTACTTC.